Below are 29 T cell receptor beta chains sequenced from a single sample in a study of blood T cell repertoires in COVID-19. Profiling relied on immunoSEQ multiplex PCR, and the TCRdb table lists in-frame clones only, not all of them. The data hold 350,000 or so clones, with roughly 89% observed a single time. The sequenced material came from peripheral blood. The origin of the receptors is a woman in her sixties with COVID-19, enrolled during active disease.

The chain uses TRBV18 and TRBJ1-5; D is unclear. CDR1 and CDR2 from the germline V gene are KGHSH and LQKENI. The germline V and J ends were trimmed by 2 bases and 0 bases, with 8 bases remaining between them. This CDR3 region has 15 residues. This CDR3 reads CASSPGRYSNQPQHF. The CDR3 DNA follows: TGTGCCAGCTCACCAGGCAGATATAGCAATCAGCCCCAGCATTTT.

The genes are TRBV6-1 and TRBJ1-5; D is perhaps TRBD1 (5 bases). V gave up 1 base and J gave up 0 bases, with 10 bases separating them. Per germline, CDR1 MNHNS and CDR2 SASEGT. The CDR3 runs 16 residues. CDR3 sequence: CASSEGTFYSNQPQHF. In DNA form, the CDR3 reads TGTGCCAGCAGTGAAGGGACATTTTATAGCAATCAGCCCCAGCATTTT.

This clone is a singleton in its sample. The J gene is TRBJ2-3, the V gene TRBV10-2; 8 positions agree with TRBD2. V shed 9 bases and J 2 bases; nucleotides not matched to a gene: 4. The CDR3 extends over 13 amino acids. Germline loops: CDR1 WSHSY, CDR2 SAAADI. DNA of the CDR3: TGCGCCAGTAGGACTAGCAACACAGATACGCAGTATTTT. Translation: CASRTSNTDTQYF.

The sample holds one count of this clone. The chain uses TRBV11-2 and TRBJ1-5; D is ambiguous. This CDR3 region has 15 residues. Per the germline V gene, CDR1 is SGHAT and CDR2 is FQNNGV. The V gene lost 6 bases and the J gene lost 0 bases, with 12 bases spanning the gap. Here the CDR3 reads CASRKELASNQPQHF. The CDR3 region has the DNA TGTGCCAGCAGAAAGGAGTTAGCTAGCAATCAGCCCCAGCATTTT.

J is TRBJ2-7 and V is TRBV10-1, with TRBD2 matching over 9 bases. The germline V gene has CDR1 WNHNN and CDR2 SYGVQD (reference sequence). The CDR3 has 13 residues. The V segment lost 5 bases and the J segment 4 bases; nucleotides outside the gene matches: 3. As DNA, the CDR3 is TGCGCCAGCAGTCGCGGGGGGGGTTACGAGCAGTACTTC. Amino acid sequence: CASSRGGGYEQYF.

This clone turned up a few times. CDR3 in DNA: TGCGCCAGCAGCCAGGGACAGGGGATTCAGCCCCAGCATTTT. It codes for CASSQGQGIQPQHF. The chain carries TRBV4-1 and TRBJ1-5; 10 positions agree with TRBD1. The ends lost 3 bases at V and 6 bases at J; junction bases unmatched: 2. The CDR3 sequence is 14 residues long. Germline V lookup: CDR1 MGHRA, CDR2 YSYEKL.

The chain couples TRBV18 to TRBJ2-3; 13 bases map to TRBD2. The V segment lost 6 bases and the J segment 2 bases; nucleotides outside the gene matches: 11. This CDR3 contains 18 residues. Germline assignment: CDR1 KGHSH and CDR2 LQKENI. The CDR3 DNA sequence: TGTGCCAGCTCGCCGGCGACTAGCGGGGGGCGACTCACAGATACGCAGTATTTT. Its translation: CASSPATSGGRLTDTQYF.

Worth noting for this clone: The germline gene is not matched at one end of the junction; a read error may be the cause. Other DNA sequences in the sample encode the same CDR3. The rearrangement links TRBV2 to TRBJ1-1; TRBD1 matches at 7 bases. CDR1 and CDR2 from the germline V gene are SNHLY and FYNNEI. The CDR3 consists of 13 residues. The CDR3 here is CASNRQGEAEAFF. The CDR3 nucleotides read TGTGCCAGCAATCGACAGGGAGAGGCTGAAGCCTTCTTT.

To note about this clone: This same CDR3 is encoded by further DNA sequences in the sample. The chain links TRBV9 to TRBJ1-4; TRBD1 aligns across 11 bases. CDR3 size: 14 residues. J gave up 8 bases and V 3 bases, and 3 bases lay outside the gene matches. Germline V lookup: CDR1 SGDLS, CDR2 YYNGEE. The CDR3 loop reads CASSGTGGREKLFF. The CDR3 DNA reads TGTGCCAGCAGCGGGACAGGGGGCAGAGAAAAACTGTTTTTT.

V is TRBV2 and J is TRBJ2-7, with 8 positions matching TRBD1. The CDR3 sequence is 13 residues long. Trimming took 3 bases from V and 4 from J; bases not matched to a gene: 2. Germline assignment: CDR1 SNHLY and CDR2 FYNNEI. The CDR3 reads CASSEDRVYEQYF. Written as DNA, the CDR3 is TGTGCCAGCAGTGAGGACAGGGTGTACGAGCAGTACTTC.

This chain links TRBV4-2 with TRBJ1-4, with 8 nucleotides matching TRBD1. Germline V lookup: CDR1 LGHNA, CDR2 YNFKEQ. The CDR3 spans 16 residues. V lost 4 bases and J lost 2; bases outside the gene matches: 6. This CDR3 reads CASSLGTGQTNEKLFF. DNA of the CDR3: TGTGCCAGCAGCCTCGGGACAGGTCAGACTAATGAAAAACTGTTTTTT.

V is TRBV5-8 and J is TRBJ1-2; D is possibly TRBD1 (6 bases). This CDR3 comprises 17 residues. V lost 3 bases and J 0 bases, leaving 18 bases between the germline ends. CDR1 is SGHTS and CDR2 is YDEGEE in the germline V gene. CDR3 coding DNA: TGTGCCAGCAGCTCTTGGACAGCTTACTCAGCTAACTATGGCTACACCTTC. Residues: CASSSWTAYSANYGYTF.

This clone has just a few counts. The V gene is TRBV18, the J gene TRBJ1-1; D not resolved. The V end was cut by 6 bases, the J end by 8 bases, with 16 bases between. The V gene's germline CDR1 is KGHSH and CDR2 LQKENI. This CDR3 is 13 amino acids long. The CDR3 DNA follows: TGTGCCAGCTCCCAAGACCAAGGAGGAGAAGCTTTCTTT. Translation gives CASSQDQGGEAFF.

The V gene is TRBV7-8, the J gene TRBJ2-6; no clear D. Trimming stripped 2 bases from V and 2 bases from J, with 4 bases between. Germline loops: CDR1 SGHVS, CDR2 FQNEAQ. This CDR3 is built from 14 residues. The CDR3 DNA reads TGTGCCAGCAGCTTATACACTGGGGCCAACGTCCTGACTTTC. Its translation: CASSLYTGANVLTF.

Concerning this clone itself: Other DNA sequences in this specimen translate into the identical CDR3. V and J are TRBV7-2 and TRBJ1-1, with no clear D. The ends were cut back, 3 bases at V and 3 bases at J, with 8 bases in the middle. CDR1 SGHTA and CDR2 FQGNSA come from the germline V gene. The length of the CDR3 is 13 residues. The CDR3 reads CASSLRGDTEAFF. The CDR3 coding sequence is TGTGCCAGCAGCTTGAGAGGTGACACTGAAGCTTTCTTT.

The chain uses TRBV6-5 and TRBJ1-5, with 9 positions matching TRBD1. Germline CDR1 MNHEY, CDR2 SVGAGI. V dropped 11 bases and J dropped 0; count of bases not matched to a gene: 8. CDR3 length: 15 residues. CDR3 coding DNA: TGTGCCGTCCGGACAGGGGCACTTAGCAATCAGCCCCAGCATTTT. This sequence encodes CAVRTGALSNQPQHF.

CDR3 protein: CASKGFSNQPQHF. CDR3 bases: TGTGCCAGCAAGGGGTTTAGCAATCAGCCCCAGCATTTT. The chain combines TRBV28 with TRBJ1-5; D may be TRBD1 (5 bases). The CDR3 runs 13 residues. Germline V gene data show CDR1 as MDHEN and CDR2 as SYDVKM. V was shortened by 7 bases and J by 0 bases, with 7 bases between the two germline ends.

The chain is built from TRBV11-2 and TRBJ2-1; 16 bases align to TRBD2. This CDR3 contains 17 residues. Germline V CDR1 and CDR2: SGHAT, FQNNGV. V trimming: 4 bases; J trimming: 7 bases; junction bases outside the gene matches: 7. CDR3 in DNA: TGTGCCAGCAGCTCCGGGACTAGCGGGGGGGCGAGGAATGAGCAGTTCTTC. It yields the protein CASSSGTSGGARNEQFF.

The chain recombines TRBV3-1 (or the pseudogene TRBV3-2) with TRBJ2-1, with 9 bases lining up with TRBD2. V was pared by 1 base and J by 5 bases, with 3 bases of the junction left unmatched. CDR3 length: 15 residues. Germline loops: CDR1 LGHDT, CDR2 YNNKEL (reference sequence). The chain's CDR3 is CASSQGTSANNEQFF. The CDR3 bases are TGTGCCAGCAGCCAAGGGACTAGCGCTAACAATGAGCAGTTCTTC.

In DNA, the CDR3 is TGTGCCAGCTCACTTGGGACAGGGATACAGCCCCAGCATTTT. Translation: CASSLGTGIQPQHF. The chain employs TRBV18 and TRBJ1-5; 9 bases match TRBD1. This CDR3 spans 14 amino acids. Germline assignment: CDR1 KGHSH and CDR2 LQKENI. V trimming: 4 bases; J trimming: 7 bases; junction bases outside the gene matches: 5.

This chain links TRBV2 with TRBJ1-2, with 7 bases aligning to TRBD1. V was pared by 5 bases and J by 5 bases, with 2 bases of the junction left unmatched. The CDR3 has 12 residues. From germline, CDR1 is SNHLY and CDR2 FYNNEI. CDR3 sequence (DNA): TGTGCCAGCAGTCAGACAGGGTATGGCTACACCTTC. Translated, it gives CASSQTGYGYTF.

The chain carries TRBV19 and TRBJ1-1, with unresolved D. CDR3 length: 14 amino acids. Germline V gives CDR1 LNHDA, CDR2 SQIVND (reference sequence). Between the trimmed V and J ends, which lost 0 bases and 7 bases, there was a span of 12 bases. CDR3 sequence reads: CASSIDPTSLEAFF. The CDR3 DNA sequence: TGTGCCAGTAGTATAGATCCAACTTCCCTTGAAGCTTTCTTT.

This sequence joins TRBV15 and TRBJ1-4; no firm D call. V dropped 0 bases and J dropped 7 bases, with 9 bases sitting between them. This CDR3 region has 14 residues. The V gene's germline CDR1 is LNHNV and CDR2 YYDKDF (reference sequence). CDR3 sequence (DNA): TGTGCCACCAGCAGAGATCAGGCCGGTGAAAAACTGTTTTTT. Its protein product is CATSRDQAGEKLFF.

The V and J genes are TRBV10-2 and TRBJ1-5; tentative D call: TRBD1 (5 bases). V lost 5 bases and J lost 6, with 17 bases in between. This CDR3 comprises 15 residues. Germline-derived CDR1 and CDR2 are WSHSY and SAAADI. In nucleotides, the CDR3 is TGCGCCAGCAGTCCGGGTGGGGGGGTAGGTCAGCCCCAGCATTTT. Its protein product is CASSPGGGVGQPQHF.

The rearrangement uses TRBV18 and TRBJ2-7; the match to TRBD1 covers 7 bases. The CDR3 runs to 15 residues. CDR1 and CDR2 from the germline V gene are KGHSH and LQKENI. V was clipped by 0 bases and J by 4 bases; unmatched bases: 6. The CDR3 DNA reads TGTGCCAGCTCACCACCTGGCAGGGGGTGGTACGAGCAGTACTTC. Residues: CASSPPGRGWYEQYF.

The chain links TRBV27 to TRBJ2-7; D might be TRBD2 (5 bases). V lost 0 bases to trimming and J lost 3 bases, with 6 bases between them. The CDR3 extends over 13 amino acids. CDR1 MNHEY and CDR2 SMNVEV come from the germline V gene (reference sequence). The CDR3 coding sequence is TGTGCCAGCAGTTTATCTGAGGGCTACGAGCAGTACTTC. Its translation: CASSLSEGYEQYF.

The chain employs TRBV14 and TRBJ1-2, with TRBD1 matching over 7 bases. V shed 4 bases and J 3 bases; nucleotides not matched to a gene: 2. Germline V gene lookup returns CDR1 SGHDN and CDR2 FVKESK. CDR3 size: 13 residues. CDR3 nucleotides: TGTGCCAGCAGCCCACAGGGGTACTATGGCTACACCTTC. Protein product: CASSPQGYYGYTF.

This rearrangement joins TRBV11-3 to TRBJ2-6; 12 bases line up with TRBD1. The CDR3 extends over 18 amino acids. Germline CDR1 SGHNT, CDR2 YENEEA. The V and J ends lost 5 bases and 4 bases, in that order; junction bases with no gene match: 9. The CDR3 here is CASSPGQGAPGGANVLTF. CDR3 in DNA: TGTGCCAGCAGCCCGGGACAGGGGGCCCCCGGAGGGGCCAACGTCCTGACTTTC.

This chain uses TRBV7-3 with TRBJ2-1, with D perhaps TRBD2 (7 bases). CDR1 is SGHTA and CDR2 is FQGTGA in the germline V gene. V was cut by 5 bases and J by 5 bases, with 19 bases left in between. This CDR3 has 16 amino acids. This chain's CDR3 is CASSTLGQGRDNEQFF. In nucleotides, the CDR3 is TGTGCCAGCAGCACCCTCGGCCAGGGGAGGGACAATGAGCAGTTCTTC.